Following are 27 T cell receptor beta chains from one sample sequenced in a study of T-cell reconstitution after alpha-beta-depleted transplantation in children. Preparation of the TCRbeta library used unique molecular identifiers. Using its own MiXCR run on the PCR reads, TCRdb lists one record per CDR3 protein. The sample yields around 580,000 distinct CDR3 sequences, 20% to 25% seen once. The sequences come from PBMCs, mostly from graft donor cells, collected 360 days after TCRalphabeta/CD19-depleted stem cell transplant. These receptors came from a boy younger than two who had a stem cell transplant for acute myeloid leukemia, so the T cells may come from the graft donor.

This clonotype was seen more than once but under ten times. The chain uses TRBV20-1 and TRBJ2-1, with TRBD2 matching over 10 bases. CDR3 length: 14 residues. V lost 5 bases, J lost 8 bases, and 9 bases stayed unmatched. The germline CDR1 and CDR2 sequences are DFQATT and SNEGSKA (reference sequence). The CDR3 region is CSAPSGGLGHEQFF. CDR3 sequence (DNA): TGCAGTGCTCCTAGCGGGGGCCTGGGGCATGAGCAGTTCTTC.

This clonotype was observed a few times. The CDR3 loop is CASRWTSGDQSDTQYF. In DNA, the CDR3 is TGTGCCAGCAGGTGGACTAGCGGGGATCAGTCAGATACGCAGTATTTT. V and J are TRBV6-1 and TRBJ2-3; TRBD2 agrees at 12 bases. This CDR3 spans 16 amino acids. V was pared by 6 bases and J by 4 bases, with 8 bases of the junction left unmatched. CDR1 MNHNS and CDR2 SASEGT come from the germline V gene.

This rearrangement joins TRBV12-3 or TRBV12-4 to TRBJ1-2; the D gene is possibly TRBD1 (5 bases). The V end was cut by 6 bases, the J end by 7 bases, with 27 bases between. The CDR3 has 17 residues. The CDR3 is CASSSIYRDSKNGGYTF. The CDR3 DNA reads as TGTGCCAGCAGCTCAATTTACCGGGACTCAAAGAACGGTGGCTACACCTTC.

V is TRBV7-2 and J is TRBJ2-3; D ambiguous. With 5 bases removed from V and 2 bases from J, the gap between germline ends came to 8 bases. This CDR3 region has 13 residues. Germline assignment: CDR1 SGHTA and CDR2 FQGNSA. CDR3 DNA: TGTGCCAGCAGCGGGCCAGCCACAGATACGCAGTATTTT. Its protein product is CASSGPATDTQYF.

This clonotype was seen repeatedly, ten times or more. This chain joins TRBV20-1 and TRBJ2-7; tentatively, D is TRBD1 or TRBD2 (5 bases each). The ends were cut back, 0 bases at V and 2 bases at J, with 8 bases in the middle. The CDR3 covers 13 residues. Per germline, CDR1 DFQATT and CDR2 SNEGSKA (reference sequence). The CDR3 DNA reads as TGCAGTGCTAGAGATCCGGGGCCCTACGAGCAGTACTTC. Protein sequence: CSARDPGPYEQYF.

The CDR3 region is CASSLTGGNNSPLHF. The CDR3 DNA is TGTGCCAGCAGTTTAACAGGGGGTAATAATTCACCCCTCCACTTT. The chain joins TRBV28 to TRBJ1-6; 8 nucleotides align to TRBD1. Germline values: CDR1 MDHEN, CDR2 SYDVKM. This CDR3 is built from 15 residues. The trim removed 2 bases at V and 5 bases at J, leaving 2 bases unmatched.

The chain is built from TRBV5-1 and TRBJ2-3, with 9 bases aligning to TRBD1. The ends lost 4 bases at V and 5 bases at J; junction bases unmatched: 8. This CDR3 has 15 amino acids. Germline CDR1 reads SGHRS; CDR2 reads YFSETQ. The CDR3 loop reads CASSLRDRVLDTQYF. CDR3 DNA: TGCGCCAGCAGCCTCAGGGACAGGGTATTAGATACGCAGTATTTT.

In this sample, this clonotype turned up many times. The chain has TRBV3-1 and TRBJ2-5, with D possibly TRBD2 on 5 matching bases. From germline, CDR1 is LGHDT and CDR2 YNNKEL (reference sequence). V was trimmed by 0 bases and J by 1 base, leaving 15 bases between them. The CDR3 covers 17 residues. This chain's CDR3 is CASSQDRGGGLQETQYF. The DNA for the CDR3 is TGTGCCAGCAGCCAAGATCGGGGTGGTGGGCTCCAAGAGACCCAGTACTTC.

This clonotype was detected only a few times. The chain carries TRBV12-3 or TRBV12-4 and TRBJ1-5; 9 nucleotides align to TRBD1. V lost 6 bases, J lost 7 bases, and 7 bases stayed unmatched. The CDR3 covers 14 residues. This CDR3 is CASSWTGDGQPQHF. CDR3 DNA sequence: TGTGCCAGCAGCTGGACAGGGGACGGGCAGCCCCAGCATTTT.

This chain uses TRBV29-1 with TRBJ1-3; D may be TRBD1 (6 bases). V lost 4 bases and J 0 bases, leaving 10 bases between the germline ends. This CDR3 spans 14 amino acids. Germline V gives CDR1 SQVTM, CDR2 ANQGSEA. CDR3 sequence: CSVGGHPSGNTIYF. CDR3 bases: TGCAGCGTTGGGGGACACCCCTCTGGAAACACCATATATTTT.

This clonotype was detected once. This rearrangement joins TRBV21-1 to TRBJ2-5; the table names TRBD2, a call not compared with the DNA. TRBV21-1 is listed as a pseudogene. The CDR3 covers 14 residues. DNA of the CDR3: TGTGCCACCAGGTTGGAGGGCTACCAAGAGACCCAGTACTTC. This translates into CATRLEGYQETQYF.

This chain joins TRBV4-1 and TRBJ1-1; D gene uncertain. The CDR3 totals 14 residues. V lost 0 bases, J lost 8 bases, and 13 bases lay in between. Germline V gene lookup returns CDR1 MGHRA and CDR2 YSYEKL. Written as DNA, the CDR3 is TGCGCCAGCAGCCAAGAATGGGCAGGAGAGGAAGCTTTCTTT. Translating it yields CASSQEWAGEEAFF.

V gene TRBV20-1 combines with J gene TRBJ2-7; 9 nucleotides line up with TRBD1. V was pared by 3 bases and J by 1 base, with 7 bases of the junction left unmatched. The CDR3 is 15 amino acids. CDR1 and CDR2 (germline): DFQATT, SNEGSKA (reference sequence). The CDR3 is CSARGGDRASYEQYV. CDR3 DNA: TGCAGTGCTAGGGGCGGGGACAGGGCTTCCTACGAGCAGTACGTC.

This clonotype was found many times. This sequence joins TRBV24-1 and TRBJ2-1; 7 nucleotides agree with TRBD2. This CDR3 is built from 14 residues. CDR1 and CDR2 from the germline V gene are KGHDR and SFDVKD. V shed 9 bases, J shed 6 bases, and the junction held 10 bases outside the gene matches. The CDR3 DNA reads TGTGCCACCGAGGCTGCGGGGGTTGGCAATGAGCAGTTCTTC. It specifies CATEAAGVGNEQFF.

This chain links TRBV20-1 with TRBJ2-5; 10 bases line up with TRBD2. The V segment lost 5 bases and the J segment 11 bases; nucleotides outside the gene matches: 14. The CDR3 length is 14 residues. Germline assignment: CDR1 DFQATT and CDR2 SNEGSKA (reference sequence). CDR3 in DNA: TGCAGTGCTGACGGGAAAGCGGGGGGGCCGGGGCAGTACTTC. Amino acid sequence: CSADGKAGGPGQYF.

This clonotype was picked up a small number of times. The rearrangement uses TRBV10-3 and TRBJ2-1; D is ambiguous. Trimming pared 4 bases from V and 9 bases from J, leaving 25 bases between. The germline V gene encodes CDR1 ENHRY and CDR2 SYGVKD. The CDR3 totals 17 residues. As DNA, the CDR3 is TGTGCCATCAGTGGTTCCGACATGGCGGAATTCTACGGTGAGCAGTTCTTC. This gives the protein CAISGSDMAEFYGEQFF.

The chain employs TRBV20-1 and TRBJ2-2, with a weak D call TRBD1 (7 bases). V gave up 5 bases and J gave up 4 bases, with 26 bases separating them. The V gene's germline CDR1 is DFQATT and CDR2 SNEGSKA (reference sequence). CDR3 length equals 18 residues. The CDR3 DNA sequence: TGCAGTGCTTATTTTAGACAGGGAATGGCGGAGGGCACCGGGGAGCTGTTTTTT. It yields the protein CSAYFRQGMAEGTGELFF.

In this sample, this clonotype turned up many times. This chain joins TRBV6-1 and TRBJ1-2, with a weak D call TRBD1 (5 bases). The V gene's germline CDR1 is MNHNS and CDR2 SASEGT. V gave up 0 bases and J gave up 8 bases, with 13 bases separating them. The CDR3 is made up of 14 amino acids. CDR3 region: CASSEAAGTSGYTF. Here the CDR3 DNA reads TGTGCCAGCAGTGAAGCGGCTGGGACCTCGGGCTACACCTTC.

This clonotype was recorded a few times. The chain is built from TRBV20-1 and TRBJ2-7, with D unresolved. Germline lookup yields CDR1 DFQATT and CDR2 SNEGSKA (reference sequence). Trimming took 2 bases from V and 7 from J, leaving 12 bases between them. The CDR3 has 12 residues. The CDR3 loop is CSARKSSREQYF. The CDR3 DNA reads as TGCAGTGCTAGAAAGTCCTCTAGGGAGCAGTACTTC.

This clonotype was counted ten times or more. The chain employs TRBV6-5 and TRBJ1-1; D possibly corresponds to TRBD1 (5 bases). Germline V lookup: CDR1 MNHEY, CDR2 SVGAGI. This CDR3 comprises 14 residues. The V and J ends lost 0 bases and 3 bases respectively, with 8 bases between them. CDR3 sequence (DNA): TGTGCCAGCAGTTACTCCTCAGGGCACACTGAAGCTTTCTTT. It is translated as CASSYSSGHTEAFF.

In its sample, this clonotype was seen many times. The chain combines TRBV20-1 with TRBJ2-7, with 10 bases lining up with TRBD1. J lost 3 bases, V lost 5 bases, and 7 bases had no gene match. Germline values: CDR1 DFQATT, CDR2 SNEGSKA (reference sequence). The CDR3 has 14 amino acids. Here the CDR3 DNA reads TGCAGTGCTTACCCGGGACAGGGGTACTACGAGCAGTACGTC. This gives the protein CSAYPGQGYYEQYV.

The rearrangement links TRBV5-1 to TRBJ1-2, with D tentatively TRBD1 (6 bases). CDR3 size: 15 residues. Per the germline V gene, CDR1 is SGHRS and CDR2 is YFSETQ. V was shortened by 2 bases and J by 5 bases, with 16 bases between the two germline ends. This CDR3 is CASSFRTPQGYGYTF. CDR3 DNA sequence: TGCGCCAGCAGCTTTAGGACGCCGCAGGGGTATGGCTACACCTTC.

This clonotype has a handful of counts. The chain couples TRBV5-5 to TRBJ2-1, with 8 bases matching TRBD2. The V gene's germline CDR1 is SGHKS and CDR2 YYEKEE (reference sequence). The trim removed 3 bases at V and 4 bases at J, leaving 6 bases unmatched. This CDR3 comprises 15 residues. CDR3 sequence: CASSWYGGDYNEQFF. The CDR3 DNA reads TGTGCCAGCAGCTGGTACGGGGGGGATTACAATGAGCAGTTCTTC.

This rearrangement joins TRBV12-3 or TRBV12-4 to TRBJ2-5; no clear D. Trimming pared 1 base from V and 10 bases from J, leaving 10 bases between. The CDR3 spans 12 residues. CDR3 coding DNA: TGTGCCAGCAGTTTAGGGACGACTTACCAGTACTTC. It translates to CASSLGTTYQYF.

This chain joins TRBV28 and TRBJ2-7, with D maybe TRBD1 (6 bases). Looked up from germline, CDR1 is MDHEN and CDR2 is SYDVKM. V was cut by 8 bases and J by 7 bases, with 15 bases left in between. The CDR3 runs to 12 residues. Here the CDR3 reads CASGGGTREQYV. CDR3 bases: TGTGCCAGCGGGGGCGGCACAAGGGAGCAGTACGTC.

J is TRBJ1-3 and V is TRBV7-8, with 9 bases aligning to TRBD1. The germline CDR1 and CDR2 sequences are SGHVS and FQNEAQ. CDR3 length equals 16 residues. V trimming: 4 bases; J trimming: 7 bases; junction bases outside the gene matches: 11. The CDR3 spells CASSSPPRDRANTIYF. CDR3 DNA: TGTGCCAGCAGCTCCCCGCCCCGGGACAGGGCCAACACCATATATTTT.

The sample holds a few counts of this clonotype. The chain carries TRBV9 and TRBJ2-1; D is perhaps TRBD1 (5 bases). The CDR3 consists of 12 residues. The germline V and J ends were trimmed by 0 bases and 9 bases, with 7 bases remaining between them. From germline, CDR1 is SGDLS and CDR2 YYNGEE. CDR3 protein: CASSVGRGEQFF. The CDR3 nucleotides are TGTGCCAGCAGCGTAGGAAGGGGTGAGCAGTTCTTC. Together with reference TRBV9 and TRBJ2-1, the CDR3 gives the full variable domain: DSGVTQTPKHLITATGQRVTLRCSPRSGDLSVYWYQQSLDQGLQFLIQYYNGEERAKGNILERFSAQQFPDLHSELNLSSLELGDSALYFCASSVGRGEQFFGPGTRLTVL.